The present entry profiles one T cell receptor beta chain with its context. There is no known antigen for this receptor. Within one base of it there is no much larger clone, and no base qualities were kept. Relative to germline, V is 6 bases shorter and J is 11 bases shorter, with 34 bases between their ends. The CDR3, from cysteine to phenylalanine, totals 18 residues. Of all the DNA, just the CDR3 is kept, 54 bases in frame from base 1. CDR1 and CDR2 were assigned from the germline V gene as SNHLY and FYNNEI. This specimen comes from a study of siplizumab effects on memory and regulatory T cells (dated by TCRdb to about 2019). Describing the broader study: The study looked at the effect of siplizumab, an anti-CD2 antibody, on alloreactive T-cell subsets in allogeneic mixed lymphocyte reactions made from human PBMCs.

What the authors observed across the whole study: Sequences below about 10^-5 frequency were poorly captured, so only a minor fraction of alloreactive clones could be mapped to unstimulated subsets. For roughly 80-95% of proliferating CD4+ or CD8+ clones, no naive or memory phenotype could be assigned. Compared with memory T cells, unstimulated naive T cells appeared more diverse, and naive cells seemed to make a substantial contribution to the alloresponse. No functional confirmation was obtained for the suppressive function of proliferating Tregs from siplizumab cultures. Among mappable alloreactive CD4+ clones, the Treg-derived fraction averaged approximately 63% with siplizumab versus 25% to 30% in control reactions. Siplizumab significantly reduced the cumulative frequency of alloreactive sequences traceable to unstimulated CD4+ memory T cells.

Sorted unstimulated T cells, along with proliferating T cells recovered from mixed lymphocyte reactions, underwent TCRbeta CDR3 sequencing. Fresh whole blood from nine to eleven HLA-typed healthy donors was used to isolate PBMCs. To map where alloreactive clones came from, CD4+ regulatory T cells in the unstimulated state were FACS-sorted. Libraries came from the immunoSEQ multiplex PCR assay. The deep sequencing platform assayed approximately 100,000 TCR templates per sample. Genomic DNA extracted from sorted T cells was used for TCRbeta CDR3 sequencing. The study's own analysis went as follows. The R programming language was used for clonal analysis of TCRbeta CDR3 data. Alloreactive CD4+ and CD8+ clones were identified by comparing unstimulated samples to CFSE-low samples taken after the reaction. Regulatory or non-regulatory origin of alloreactive CD4+ clones was assigned by matching sequences to the sorted unstimulated Treg and non-Treg repertoires. TCRdb retrieved this table from immuneACCESS and kept in-frame rearrangements only. Not all clones are present; in checked studies, unresolved V genes account for under half, and no reason is known for the remainder. V and J calls plus clone size are reproduced from that table; the DNA served to infer D and trimming. The sample includes more than 85,000 clones, with around 92% observed a single time. Around 0.75% of the sample belongs to the ten largest clones.

Material: Tregs sorted from blood. The chain is assembled from TRBV2 and TRBJ1-1; the D region possibly corresponds to TRBD1 (5 bases align). The TCR sequence derives from a human donor in good health. The bases read TGTGCCAGCAGGGGTGTGTTGGGACCCGGGAAGGTACATATCCCGGCTTTCTTT. Translated, it reads CASRGVLGPGKVHIPAFF.